Here is one T cell receptor beta chain with its context. This CDR3 region has 15 residues. CDR1 is MNHEY, CDR2 SVGAGI, per germline. The V and J ends lost 8 bases and 3 bases, in that order; junction bases with no gene match: 8. The data were obtained in a study of blood T cell repertoires in COVID-19. For the study at large: COVID-19 samples collected from the United States, Italy and Spain covered acute and convalescent phases.

Assay used: immunoSEQ multiplex PCR; TCRdb lists only in-frame clones, some missing. Of around 200,000 clones listed, approximately 86% are singletons. The chain combines TRBV6-5 with TRBJ2-7, with TRBD2 matching over 12 bases. The sequence was obtained from a man in his forties with acute or convalescent COVID-19. The sample comprised peripheral blood. In DNA, the CDR3 is TGTGCCAGCCGGCGGACTAGCGGGGCACACTACGAGCAGTACTTC. Amino acid sequence: CASRRTSGAHYEQYF.